The rows below give T cell receptor beta chains drawn from one sample of a study of regulatory T cells in long-lasting Graves disease. MiXCR was run by TCRdb on the multiplex PCR reads, yielding one entry per CDR3 protein. The sample lists 400,000 to 500,000 distinct CDR3 sequences, around 23% seen once, with roughly 13% in the top ten. The specimen was peripheral blood mononuclear cells (PBMCs), collected when the disease was refractory, from a patient treated with antithyroid drugs. These receptors came from a female donor with Graves disease. CDR3s include the opening cysteine and the closing phenylalanine or tryptophan. The D gene is left open where the match is weak. Clone size is not always given. Where it is, it says once, few, many or a class for expanded clones.

V gene: TRBV27; J gene: TRBJ1-5; clone size: -; D gene: TRBD1; CDR3 protein: CASSLFGTGWNQPQHF; CDR3 DNA: TGTGCCAGCAGTTTATTTGGGACAGGGTGGAATCAGCCCCAGCATTTT
V gene: TRBV12-3/TRBV12-4; J gene: TRBJ1-1; clone size: many; D gene: TRBD1; CDR3 protein: CASSTRTGVNTEAFF; CDR3 DNA: TGTGCCAGCAGTACCAGGACAGGGGTGAACACTGAAGCTTTCTTT
V gene: TRBV11-2; J gene: TRBJ2-2; clone size: -; D gene: -; CDR3 protein: CASSPLLIKNTGELFF; CDR3 DNA: TGTGCCAGCAGCCCCCTCCTGATCAAGAACACCGGGGAGCTGTTTTTT
V gene: TRBV19; J gene: TRBJ1-2; clone size: few; D gene: -; CDR3 protein: CASSIRDSYGYTF; CDR3 DNA: TGTGCCAGTAGTATCCGAGACAGCTATGGCTACACCTTC
V gene: TRBV20-1; J gene: TRBJ2-1; clone size: -; D gene: TRBD2; CDR3 protein: CSAPTSGRADSYNEQFF; CDR3 DNA: TGCAGTGCTCCTACTAGCGGGAGGGCAGACTCCTACAATGAGCAGTTCTTC
V gene: TRBV5-6; J gene: TRBJ1-2; clone size: once; D gene: -; CDR3 protein: CASSKTRNYGYTF; CDR3 DNA: TGTGCCAGCAGCAAGACGCGTAACTATGGCTACACCTTC
V gene: TRBV6-1; J gene: TRBJ2-7; clone size: many; D gene: TRBD2; CDR3 protein: CASSTTSGRTEQYF; CDR3 DNA: TGTGCCAGCAGCACTACTAGCGGGAGAACCGAGCAGTACTTC
V gene: TRBV3-1; J gene: TRBJ1-2; clone size: -; D gene: TRBD1; CDR3 protein: CASSQDKGTGPLYGYTF; CDR3 DNA: TGTGCCAGCAGCCAAGATAAGGGGACAGGGCCTCTATATGGCTACACCTTC
V gene: TRBV28; J gene: TRBJ2-3; clone size: -; D gene: TRBD2; CDR3 protein: CASRTSGSLDTQYF; CDR3 DNA: TGTGCCAGCAGGACTAGCGGGAGTTTAGATACGCAGTATTTT
V gene: TRBV20-1; J gene: TRBJ1-1; clone size: -; D gene: -; CDR3 protein: CSACRDNRFTEAFF; CDR3 DNA: TGCAGTGCTTGCCGGGACAATCGATTCACTGAAGCTTTCTTT
V gene: TRBV5-4; J gene: TRBJ2-6; clone size: few; D gene: -; CDR3 protein: CASSFAGPGANVLTF; CDR3 DNA: TGTGCCAGCAGCTTCGCAGGGCCTGGGGCCAACGTCCTGACTTTC
V gene: TRBV12-3/TRBV12-4; J gene: TRBJ2-7; clone size: -; D gene: -; CDR3 protein: CASSHGRESYEQYF; CDR3 DNA: TGCGCCAGCAGCCATGGCCGGGAGTCCTACGAGCAGTACTTC
V gene: TRBV29-1; J gene: TRBJ1-1; clone size: many; D gene: -; CDR3 protein: CSVVRGGTEAFF; CDR3 DNA: TGCAGCGTTGTTCGGGGTGGCACTGAAGCTTTCTTT
V gene: TRBV6-5; J gene: TRBJ2-6; clone size: -; D gene: TRBD2; CDR3 protein: CAGSYGTSGRSTGANVLTF; CDR3 DNA: TGTGCCGGCAGTTACGGGACTAGCGGGAGAAGTACTGGGGCCAACGTCCTGACTTTC
V gene: TRBV19; J gene: TRBJ1-5; clone size: few; D gene: -; CDR3 protein: CASSIGGAVGNQPQHF; CDR3 DNA: TGTGCCAGTAGTATCGGTGGGGCAGTCGGCAATCAGCCCCAGCATTTT
V gene: TRBV4-2; J gene: TRBJ2-5; clone size: -; D gene: TRBD2; CDR3 protein: CASSQAGTSGLQETQYF; CDR3 DNA: TGTGCCAGCAGCCAAGCCGGGACTAGCGGGCTCCAAGAGACCCAGTACTTC
V gene: TRBV28; J gene: TRBJ2-7; clone size: many; D gene: TRBD1; CDR3 protein: CASSPTGTGGSYEQYF; CDR3 DNA: TGTGCCAGCAGCCCCACCGGGACAGGGGGCTCCTACGAGCAGTACTTC
V gene: TRBV7-2; J gene: TRBJ2-1; clone size: -; D gene: TRBD1; CDR3 protein: CASSLGTAYEQFF; CDR3 DNA: TGTGCCAGCAGCTTGGGGACAGCATACGAGCAGTTCTTC
V gene: TRBV20-1; J gene: TRBJ2-7; clone size: many; D gene: -; CDR3 protein: CSAGETYEQYF; CDR3 DNA: TGCAGTGCTGGGGAAACCTACGAGCAGTACTTC
V gene: TRBV18; J gene: TRBJ2-2; clone size: -; D gene: -; CDR3 protein: CASSPFVSTTGELFF; CDR3 DNA: TGTGCCAGCTCACCATTCGTGAGTACCACCGGGGAGCTGTTTTTT
V gene: TRBV5-1; J gene: TRBJ2-7; clone size: -; D gene: TRBD2; CDR3 protein: CASLKQPSSGYEQYF; CDR3 DNA: TGCGCCAGCCTTAAACAGCCAAGTAGCGGGTACGAGCAGTACTTC
V gene: TRBV4-2; J gene: TRBJ2-7; clone size: -; D gene: -; CDR3 protein: CASSHQPSTEQYF; CDR3 DNA: TGTGCCAGCAGCCATCAGCCTTCCACCGAGCAGTACTTC
V gene: TRBV10-3; J gene: TRBJ1-2; clone size: many; D gene: -; CDR3 protein: CAISEGLLANYGYTF; CDR3 DNA: TGTGCCATCAGTGAAGGGTTATTAGCTAACTATGGCTACACCTTC
V gene: TRBV29-1; J gene: TRBJ2-1; clone size: -; D gene: -; CDR3 protein: CSVEDGASSYAYNEQFF; CDR3 DNA: TGCAGCGTTGAAGATGGTGCCAGTAGCTATGCCTACAATGAGCAGTTCTTC
V gene: TRBV7-9; J gene: TRBJ2-6; clone size: -; D gene: -; CDR3 protein: CASRGDESSGANVLTF; CDR3 DNA: TGTGCCAGCAGGGGGGACGAGAGCTCTGGGGCCAACGTCCTGACTTTC
V gene: TRBV5-5; J gene: TRBJ2-7; clone size: few; D gene: -; CDR3 protein: CASSLAGKYEQYF; CDR3 DNA: TGTGCCAGCAGCTTGGCCGGGAAATACGAGCAGTACTTC
V gene: TRBV20-1; J gene: TRBJ2-5; clone size: -; D gene: TRBD2; CDR3 protein: CSASVPLGGRGETQYF; CDR3 DNA: TGCAGTGCTAGCGTCCCTTTGGGCGGGAGAGGTGAGACCCAGTACTTC
V gene: TRBV28; J gene: TRBJ1-5; clone size: -; D gene: -; CDR3 protein: CASSLGIGNQPQHF; CDR3 DNA: TGTGCCAGCAGTTTGGGAATTGGCAATCAGCCCCAGCATTTT
V gene: TRBV20-1; J gene: TRBJ2-2; clone size: many; D gene: TRBD1; CDR3 protein: CSARQGVTGELFF; CDR3 DNA: TGCAGTGCAAGACAGGGGGTCACCGGGGAGCTGTTTTTT
V gene: TRBV30; J gene: TRBJ1-1; clone size: -; D gene: TRBD1; CDR3 protein: CAWSVGQGEDEAFF; CDR3 DNA: TGTGCCTGGAGTGTCGGACAGGGTGAGGATGAAGCTTTCTTT
V gene: TRBV27; J gene: TRBJ1-5; clone size: many; D gene: -; CDR3 protein: CASSANLGTLYHF; CDR3 DNA: TGTGCCAGCAGTGCCAATCTCGGGACACTCTATCATTTT
V gene: TRBV7-2; J gene: TRBJ2-3; clone size: -; D gene: TRBD2; CDR3 protein: CASSLVAASGSSSTDTQYF; CDR3 DNA: TGTGCCAGCAGCTTAGTGGCGGCTAGCGGGAGCTCTAGCACAGATACGCAGTATTTT
V gene: TRBV12-3/TRBV12-4; J gene: TRBJ2-4; clone size: few; D gene: TRBD1; CDR3 protein: CASSSDRVLTKNIQYF; CDR3 DNA: TGTGCCAGCAGTTCGGACAGGGTTTTGACCAAAAACATTCAGTACTTC
V gene: TRBV6-1; J gene: TRBJ2-3; clone size: -; D gene: -; CDR3 protein: CACSEASGSTDTQYF; CDR3 DNA: TGTGCCTGCAGTGAAGCCAGCGGTAGCACAGATACGCAGTATTTT
V gene: TRBV11-2; J gene: TRBJ2-7; clone size: many; D gene: TRBD2; CDR3 protein: CASSLVGTSGSMYEQYF; CDR3 DNA: TGTGCCAGCAGCTTAGTGGGGACTAGCGGGAGTATGTACGAGCAGTACTTC
V gene: TRBV4-1; J gene: TRBJ2-7; clone size: few; D gene: -; CDR3 protein: CASSQDGAEQYF; CDR3 DNA: TGCGCCAGCAGCCAAGACGGGGCCGAGCAGTACTTC
V gene: TRBV7-9; J gene: TRBJ1-1; clone size: few; D gene: -; CDR3 protein: CASSLPRQGGTEAFF; CDR3 DNA: TGTGCCAGCAGCTTACCCAGGCAGGGAGGCACTGAAGCTTTCTTT
V gene: TRBV28; J gene: TRBJ2-7; clone size: many; D gene: -; CDR3 protein: CASSLVGSTYEQYF; CDR3 DNA: TGTGCCAGCAGTTTAGTGGGGTCAACCTACGAGCAGTACTTC
V gene: TRBV27; J gene: TRBJ2-1; clone size: once; D gene: -; CDR3 protein: CASRRDLTSSYNEQFF; CDR3 DNA: TGTGCCAGCAGAAGGGATTTAACGAGCTCCTACAATGAGCAGTTCTTC
V gene: TRBV5-1; J gene: TRBJ1-1; clone size: few; D gene: -; CDR3 protein: CASSNPLDTEAFF; CDR3 DNA: TGCGCCAGCAGCAACCCTTTGGACACTGAAGCTTTCTTT
V gene: TRBV28; J gene: TRBJ2-5; clone size: many; D gene: TRBD1; CDR3 protein: CASSSDRGRKTQYF; CDR3 DNA: TGTGCCAGCAGTTCAGACAGGGGTCGAAAGACCCAGTACTTC
V gene: TRBV7-2; J gene: TRBJ2-2; clone size: -; D gene: -; CDR3 protein: CASSPRQASTGELFF; CDR3 DNA: TGTGCCAGCAGCCCTCGACAGGCCTCAACCGGGGAGCTGTTTTTT
V gene: TRBV20-1; J gene: TRBJ2-7; clone size: few; D gene: -; CDR3 protein: CSATRGISYEQYF; CDR3 DNA: TGCAGTGCTACGCGGGGAATTTCCTACGAGCAGTACTTC
V gene: TRBV7-9; J gene: TRBJ1-2; clone size: many; D gene: -; CDR3 protein: CASSPGGQINYGYTF; CDR3 DNA: TGTGCCAGCAGCCCCGGCGGACAGATTAACTATGGCTACACCTTC
V gene: TRBV6-5; J gene: TRBJ2-5; clone size: many; D gene: TRBD1; CDR3 protein: CASSYSTGLRETQYF; CDR3 DNA: TGTGCCAGCAGTTACTCGACAGGGTTGCGAGAGACCCAGTACTTC
V gene: TRBV10-2; J gene: TRBJ2-5; clone size: -; D gene: TRBD2; CDR3 protein: CAIQPGTSGSDAQYF; CDR3 DNA: TGCGCCATCCAGCCCGGGACTAGCGGCTCTGATGCCCAGTACTTC
V gene: TRBV11-2; J gene: TRBJ2-2; clone size: few; D gene: TRBD2; CDR3 protein: CASSYRGGGTGELFF; CDR3 DNA: TGTGCCAGCAGCTATAGGGGCGGGGGCACCGGGGAGCTGTTTTTT
V gene: TRBV2; J gene: TRBJ2-1; clone size: -; D gene: TRBD2; CDR3 protein: CASRSTSGSFYEQFF; CDR3 DNA: TGTGCCAGCAGGTCGACTAGCGGGAGTTTCTATGAGCAGTTCTTC
V gene: TRBV5-1; J gene: TRBJ2-2; clone size: many; D gene: -; CDR3 protein: CASSLQDGELFF; CDR3 DNA: TGCGCCAGCAGCCTCCAAGACGGGGAGCTGTTTTTT
V gene: TRBV3-1; J gene: TRBJ1-1; clone size: -; D gene: TRBD1; CDR3 protein: CASSQANTGENTEAFF; CDR3 DNA: TGTGCCAGCAGCCAAGCAAACACAGGGGAAAACACTGAAGCTTTCTTT
V gene: TRBV28; J gene: TRBJ2-2; clone size: -; D gene: -; CDR3 protein: CASSRHTRSTGELFF; CDR3 DNA: TGTGCCAGCAGCCGTCACACTAGGAGCACCGGGGAGCTGTTTTTT
V gene: TRBV19; J gene: TRBJ2-5; clone size: few; D gene: TRBD2; CDR3 protein: CASSKLAGAETQYF; CDR3 DNA: TGTGCCAGTAGCAAACTAGCGGGAGCAGAGACCCAGTACTTC
V gene: TRBV13; J gene: TRBJ2-7; clone size: -; D gene: TRBD2; CDR3 protein: CASSSTGAGGNEQYF; CDR3 DNA: TGTGCCAGCAGCTCCACGGGAGCGGGAGGAAACGAGCAGTACTTC
V gene: TRBV6-5; J gene: TRBJ2-7; clone size: -; D gene: -; CDR3 protein: CASSYWRESSEQYF; CDR3 DNA: TGTGCCAGCAGTTACTGGCGGGAATCAAGCGAGCAGTACTTC
V gene: TRBV28; J gene: TRBJ1-2; clone size: -; D gene: TRBD1; CDR3 protein: CASSSPRDRGYGYTF; CDR3 DNA: TGTGCCAGCAGCTCCCCCCGGGACAGGGGCTATGGCTACACCTTC